This TCR beta chain came from a study of T-cell memory formation after mild COVID-19. Turning to the study itself: Largely donor-specific TCR clusters were found. Study-wide results and limits: Within pre-infection memory, some responding clones were found, suggesting cross-reactive memory joined.

In its sample, this clonotype was seen many times. Its matching antigen is unknown. Barcoded TCR alpha and TCR beta cDNA libraries with UMIs came from 5'RACE using constant-segment primers. TCRdb reanalysed the 5' RACE reads using MiXCR and keeps one entry per CDR3 protein. The sample has about 320,000 distinct CDR3 sequences; roughly an eighth are singletons. The clonotype originates from a man between 18 and 35 years old who had mild COVID-19 (a few samples of this study predate the infection). Cell type and time point are not known. Sequences were obtained from PBMCs or a T cell subset sorted from them (not recorded which).

The CDR3 is CATSPRAGAADTQYF. In DNA, the CDR3 is TGTGCCACTTCACCGAGAGCGGGGGCTGCAGATACGCAGTATTTT. J is TRBJ2-3 and V is TRBV24-1; 8 bases fit TRBD2. Unmatched junction bases numbered 12, after V lost 10 bases and J lost 4 bases. Germline CDR1 KGHDR, CDR2 SFDVKD. The length of the CDR3 is 15 residues.